These 18 T cell receptor beta chains share one sample of origin, sequenced in a study of blood T cell repertoires in COVID-19. TCRdb's table, derived via immunoSEQ multiplex PCR, lists solely in-frame clones and lacks some. The data hold 250,000 or so clones, with roughly 89% observed a single time. Sequencing was carried out using peripheral blood. These receptors were collected from a woman aged 40 to 50 who had recovered from COVID-19.

This clone has just a few counts. CDR3 in amino acids: CAISETEGNTIYF. In nucleotides, the CDR3 is TGTGCCATCAGTGAGACAGAAGGAAACACCATATATTTT. V and J are TRBV10-3 and TRBJ1-3; the D is unclear. The ends were cut back, 2 bases at V and 4 bases at J, with 6 bases in the middle. This CDR3 spans 13 amino acids. Germline CDR1 reads ENHRY; CDR2 reads SYGVKD.

This clone was seen just once. The V and J genes are TRBV7-2 and TRBJ2-5; 9 bases are a match to TRBD2. V lost 1 base to trimming and J lost 3 bases; unmatched junction nucleotides: 6. Germline loops: CDR1 SGHTA, CDR2 FQGNSA. This CDR3 region has 16 residues. CDR3 region: CASSLGTLAGEETQYF. The CDR3 DNA sequence: TGTGCCAGCAGCTTAGGTACTTTAGCGGGGGAAGAGACCCAGTACTTC.

V usage is TRBV3-1 (or the pseudogene TRBV3-2) and J usage is TRBJ1-2; 7 bases are shared with TRBD1. CDR1 and CDR2 from the germline V gene are LGHDT and YNNKEL (reference sequence). V was pared by 1 base and J by 7 bases, with 6 bases of the junction left unmatched. This CDR3 comprises 14 residues. The CDR3 coding sequence is TGTGCCAGCAGCCAAGGTCAGGGGGTAGGTGGCTACACCTTC. Amino acid sequence: CASSQGQGVGGYTF.

The chain joins TRBV30 to TRBJ1-5; D is possibly TRBD1 (6 bases). Trimming cost V 6 bases and J 7 bases, with 16 bases left between them. The CDR3 totals 13 residues. The germline gives CDR1 GTSNPN, CDR2 SVGIG (reference sequence). Here the CDR3 reads CACAPGVGQPQHF. CDR3 coding DNA: TGTGCCTGCGCACCAGGGGTCGGGCAGCCCCAGCATTTT.

In its sample, this clone was seen many times. The V and J genes are TRBV19 and TRBJ1-2, with 9 positions matching TRBD1. Germline CDR1 reads LNHDA; CDR2 reads SQIVND (reference sequence). Unmatched junction bases numbered 11, after V lost 3 bases and J lost 6 bases. There are 16 residues in the CDR3. This CDR3 reads CASSMATGGASDGYTF. CDR3 DNA sequence: TGTGCCAGTAGTATGGCCACAGGGGGCGCATCGGATGGCTACACCTTC.

The chain combines TRBV5-1 with TRBJ2-7; 7 nucleotides align to TRBD2. CDR1 SGHRS and CDR2 YFSETQ come from the germline V gene. J lost 2 bases, V lost 3 bases, and 8 bases had no gene match. The CDR3 has 15 amino acids. This chain's CDR3 is CASSSPQRGAYEQYF. CDR3 sequence (DNA): TGCGCCAGCAGCTCCCCACAGCGGGGAGCCTACGAGCAGTACTTC.

The table lists this clone with a few counts. The rearrangement joins TRBV5-1 to TRBJ1-5; tentative D call: TRBD1 (5 bases). Looked up from germline, CDR1 is SGHRS and CDR2 is YFSETQ. The CDR3 has 15 residues. The germline V and J ends were trimmed by 4 bases and 3 bases, with 14 bases remaining between them. The CDR3 reads CASSANTGTNQPQHF. DNA of the CDR3: TGCGCCAGCAGCGCGAATACAGGAACCAATCAGCCCCAGCATTTT.

The chain is built from TRBV7-2 and TRBJ2-7; D possibly corresponds to TRBD1 (6 bases). CDR1 and CDR2 from the germline V gene are SGHTA and FQGNSA. The CDR3 loop spans 14 amino acids. V dropped 0 bases and J dropped 3 bases, with 9 bases sitting between them. For the CDR3, the DNA is TGTGCCAGCAGCTTAGCGCAGGACAGCTACGAGCAGTACTTC. Its translation: CASSLAQDSYEQYF.

The count of this clone is one. This chain joins TRBV5-1 and TRBJ2-7, with D perhaps TRBD1 (6 bases). Germline V lookup: CDR1 SGHRS, CDR2 YFSETQ. The CDR3 spans 15 residues. V was trimmed by 4 bases and J by 3 bases, leaving 17 bases between them. CDR3 in amino acids: CASSGPEGQIYEQYF. CDR3 sequence (DNA): TGCGCCAGCAGCGGCCCGGAAGGACAGATCTACGAGCAGTACTTC.

As DNA, the CDR3 is TGTGCCAGCAGTGAAGACGCGCGCCCGGGGGGCTACACCTTC. It yields the protein CASSEDARPGGYTF. The chain combines TRBV6-1 with TRBJ1-2, with D unclear. CDR1 is MNHNS and CDR2 is SASEGT in the germline V gene. The length of the CDR3 is 14 residues. V lost 1 base and J 8 bases, leaving 14 bases between the germline ends.

The rearrangement links TRBV7-3 to TRBJ2-6; TRBD2 is a possible D gene (6 bases). The CDR3 sequence is 15 residues long. Germline V gene data show CDR1 as SGHTA and CDR2 as FQGTGA. Trimming took 8 bases from V and 0 from J, leaving 11 bases between them. The CDR3 coding sequence is TGTGCCAGCGGTCAGGGAGGCTCTGGGGCCAACGTCCTGACTTTC. Amino acid sequence: CASGQGGSGANVLTF. The whole variable domain, remainder taken from reference TRBV7-3 and TRBJ2-6, is GAGVSQTPSNKVTEKGKYVELRCDPISGHTALYWYRQSLGQGPEFLIYFQGTGAADDSGLPNDRFFAVRPEGSVSTLKIQRTERGDSAVYLCASGQGGSGANVLTFGAGSRLTVL.

This rearrangement joins TRBV6-5 to TRBJ2-7; 10 nucleotides line up with TRBD2. The ends lost 7 bases at V and 6 bases at J; junction bases unmatched: 6. Germline V gene sequence: CDR1 MNHEY, CDR2 SVGAGI. CDR3 length equals 13 residues. The CDR3 is CASTLAGDSEQYF. Written as DNA, the CDR3 is TGTGCCAGCACTCTAGCGGGGGATTCCGAGCAGTACTTC.

The genes are TRBV21-1 and TRBJ2-5; the table's D call of TRBD1 was not tested on the DNA. TRBV21-1 corresponds to a pseudogene. The CDR3 is made up of 14 amino acids. CDR3 bases: TGTGCCAGCAGTCCAGGACAGGAGCAAGAGACCCAGTACTTC. This codes for CASSPGQEQETQYF.

The chain carries TRBV5-1 and TRBJ2-7, with D possibly being TRBD2 (7 bases). The CDR3 totals 15 residues. V was shortened by 4 bases and J by 0 bases, with 14 bases between the two germline ends. Germline-derived CDR1 and CDR2 are SGHRS and YFSETQ. CDR3 nucleotide sequence: TGCGCCAGCAGCACTGGGGGGGCAACCTCCTACGAGCAGTACTTC. Translating it yields CASSTGGATSYEQYF.

V is TRBV10-3 and J is TRBJ1-1, with 10 nucleotides matching TRBD1. Unmatched junction bases numbered 10, after V lost 8 bases and J lost 4 bases. This CDR3 is 15 amino acids long. Germline V gives CDR1 ENHRY, CDR2 SYGVKD. CDR3 sequence: CAIGQRDRGFTEAFF. CDR3 DNA sequence: TGTGCCATCGGCCAGAGGGACAGGGGTTTCACTGAAGCTTTCTTT.

The chain employs TRBV28 and TRBJ1-2, with TRBD1 matching 11 bases. V lost 4 bases and J lost 3; bases outside the gene matches: 4. Germline V CDR1 and CDR2: MDHEN, SYDVKM. The CDR3 sequence is 15 residues long. CDR3 DNA: TGTGCCAGCAGTTCCACGGGACAGGGGGACTATGGCTACACCTTC. Amino acid sequence: CASSSTGQGDYGYTF.

The chain recombines TRBV2 with TRBJ2-7; D is undetermined. CDR1 SNHLY and CDR2 FYNNEI come from the germline V gene. The CDR3 loop spans 11 amino acids. V was shortened by 6 bases and J by 6 bases, with 9 bases between the two germline ends. The CDR3 sequence: CASSPGGEQYF. CDR3 in DNA: TGTGCCAGCAGCCCTGGCGGCGAGCAGTACTTC.

The chain employs TRBV28 and TRBJ1-2; perhaps TRBD1 as D (5 bases). CDR3 size: 14 residues. Trimming shortened V by 6 bases and J by 8 bases, and 19 bases separated the two germline ends. The germline gives CDR1 MDHEN, CDR2 SYDVKM. The CDR3 DNA reads as TGTGCCAGCAGCAACACCGAAGGGGTGTGGGGCTACACCTTC. Encoded protein: CASSNTEGVWGYTF.